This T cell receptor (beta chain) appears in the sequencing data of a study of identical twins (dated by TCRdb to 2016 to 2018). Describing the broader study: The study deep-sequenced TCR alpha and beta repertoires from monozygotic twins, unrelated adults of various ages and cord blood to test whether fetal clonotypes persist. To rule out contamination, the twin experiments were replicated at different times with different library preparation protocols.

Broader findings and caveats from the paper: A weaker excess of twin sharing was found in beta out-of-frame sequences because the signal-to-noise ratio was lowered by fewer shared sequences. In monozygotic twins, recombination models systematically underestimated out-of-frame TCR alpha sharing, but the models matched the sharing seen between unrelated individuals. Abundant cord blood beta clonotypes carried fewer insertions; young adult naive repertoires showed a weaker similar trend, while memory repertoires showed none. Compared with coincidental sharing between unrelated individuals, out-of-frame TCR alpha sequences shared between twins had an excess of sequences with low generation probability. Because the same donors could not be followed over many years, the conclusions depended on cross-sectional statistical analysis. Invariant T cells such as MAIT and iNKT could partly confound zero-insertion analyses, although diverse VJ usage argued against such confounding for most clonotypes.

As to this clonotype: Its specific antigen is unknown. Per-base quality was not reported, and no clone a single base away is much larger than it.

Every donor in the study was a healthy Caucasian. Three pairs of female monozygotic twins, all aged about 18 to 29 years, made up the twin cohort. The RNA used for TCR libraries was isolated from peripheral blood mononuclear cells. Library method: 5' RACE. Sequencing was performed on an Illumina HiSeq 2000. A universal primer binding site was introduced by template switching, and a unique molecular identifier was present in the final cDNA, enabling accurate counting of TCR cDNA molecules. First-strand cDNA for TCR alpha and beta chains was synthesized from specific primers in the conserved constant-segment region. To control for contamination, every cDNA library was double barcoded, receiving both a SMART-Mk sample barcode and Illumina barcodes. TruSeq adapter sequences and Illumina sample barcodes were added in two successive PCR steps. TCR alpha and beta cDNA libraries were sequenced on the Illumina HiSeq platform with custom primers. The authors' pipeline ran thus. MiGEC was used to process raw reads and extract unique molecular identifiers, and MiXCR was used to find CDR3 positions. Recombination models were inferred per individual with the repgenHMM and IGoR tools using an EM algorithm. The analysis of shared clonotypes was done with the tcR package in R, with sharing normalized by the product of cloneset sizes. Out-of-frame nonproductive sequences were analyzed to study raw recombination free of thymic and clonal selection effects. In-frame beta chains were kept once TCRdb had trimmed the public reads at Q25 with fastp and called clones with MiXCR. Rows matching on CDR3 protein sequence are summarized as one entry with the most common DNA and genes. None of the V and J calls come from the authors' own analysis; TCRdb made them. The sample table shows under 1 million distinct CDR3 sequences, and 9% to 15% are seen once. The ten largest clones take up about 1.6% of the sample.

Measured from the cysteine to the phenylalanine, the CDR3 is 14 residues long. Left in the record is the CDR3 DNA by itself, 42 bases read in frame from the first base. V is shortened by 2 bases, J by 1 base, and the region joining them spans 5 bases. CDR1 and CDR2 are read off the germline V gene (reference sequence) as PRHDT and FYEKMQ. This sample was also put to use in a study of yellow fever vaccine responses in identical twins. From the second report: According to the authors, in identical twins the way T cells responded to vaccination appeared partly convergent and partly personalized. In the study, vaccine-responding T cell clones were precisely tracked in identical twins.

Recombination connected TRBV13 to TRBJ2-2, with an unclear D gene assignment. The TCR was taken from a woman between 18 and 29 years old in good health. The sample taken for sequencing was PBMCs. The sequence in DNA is TGTGCCAGCAGCTTACTTAAGAACACCGGGGAGCTGTTTTTT. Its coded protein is CASSLLKNTGELFF.